This T cell receptor beta chain emerged from a study of shared clonotypes between healthy human individuals. For the study at large: The donor pool was made up of a couple of women and a few men aged 18 to 49.

Study-wide findings and caveats: Only blood was sampled, and tissue TCR repertoires likely differ from blood ones. An effect of sequencing depth on clonotype sharing among donors was expected.

An even split of each subset's genomic DNA across several immunoSEQ plates was performed. Libraries were prepared by immunoSEQ multiplex PCR; TCRdb keeps only in-frame clonotypes and omits some of them. Of 400,000 to 500,000 clones listed, 76% are singletons. The germline V gene encodes CDR1 KGHSH and CDR2 LQKENI. This CDR3 is built from 19 residues. The V gene lost 6 bases and the J gene lost 3 bases, with 26 bases spanning the gap. This clone was counted many times. Its antigen is still unknown. The chain uses TRBV18 and TRBJ2-2; perhaps TRBD2 as D (6 bases). The sequence derives from a woman aged 35 to 49 in good health. Some clones in this sample may be carry-over from other donors' samples. The sequencing sample was made of PBMCs. CDR3 sequence: CASSPKSGSPAEDTGELFF. DNA for the CDR3: TGTGCCAGCTCGCCAAAAAGCGGGTCCCCAGCGGAGGACACCGGGGAGCTGTTTTTT.